The source of this T cell receptor (beta chain) is a study of T cell responses to AZD1222 COVID-19 vaccine. Study overall: Second-dose groups at about 4 or about 12 weeks were pooled. General observations from the study: A reported finding is that nearly half of spike-specific TCRs target unmutated variant regions. Among vaccine-associated CD4 TCRs, coverage spanned spike, with dominance at 160-218 and 743-854.

Assay used: immunoSEQ multiplex PCR; TCRdb lists only in-frame clones, some missing. The table lists under 150,000 clones, about 93% of them singletons, with around 5% in the top ten. Points on this clone: What it recognizes is unknown.

This sample comprised peripheral blood, obtained on day 0 of AZD1222 vaccination. This receptor was identified in an adult in good health.

In DNA form, the CDR3 reads TGTGCCAGCAGTGAGGGCATCGTGAACTATGGCTACACCTTC. Protein sequence: CASSEGIVNYGYTF. The chain couples TRBV2 to TRBJ1-2; D uncertain. The CDR3 contains 14 residues. Trimming pared 3 bases from V and 2 bases from J, leaving 10 bases between. Germline V lookup: CDR1 SNHLY, CDR2 FYNNEI.